The 10 T cell receptor beta chains presented below share a single source sample, sequenced in a study of blood T cell repertoires in COVID-19. The table came from immunoSEQ multiplex PCR; TCRdb's copy has only in-frame clones and leaves some out. The table includes 50,000 or so clones, around 80% detected once. Sample: peripheral blood. These receptor sequences come from a man aged 65 to 79 with acute or convalescent COVID-19.

The J gene is TRBJ2-1, the V gene TRBV11-1, with 7 nucleotides matching TRBD2. The J segment lost 6 bases and the V segment lost 1 base, leaving 6 bases of the junction unmatched. This CDR3 is built from 15 residues. Germline lookup yields CDR1 SGHAT and CDR2 FQDESV (reference sequence). The CDR3 DNA is TGTGCCAGCAGCTTAGTGGGGGAGGGCCCCAATGAGCAGTTCTTC. It translates to CASSLVGEGPNEQFF.

The chain joins TRBV4-3 to TRBJ2-1; tentative D call: TRBD2 (5 bases). Between the trimmed V and J ends, which lost 4 bases and 9 bases, there was a span of 25 bases. The germline V gene encodes CDR1 LGHNA and CDR2 YSLEER. The CDR3 covers 17 residues. CDR3 sequence reads: CASSLQSGTMHGGEQFF. The CDR3 coding sequence is TGCGCCAGCAGCCTCCAATCTGGTACTATGCACGGAGGTGAGCAGTTCTTC.

In regard to this clone: This sample includes further DNA sequences coding for the same CDR3. This chain connects TRBV24-1 to TRBJ2-1, with D perhaps TRBD2 (6 bases). The germline CDR1 and CDR2 sequences are KGHDR and SFDVKD. V was shortened by 1 base and J by 8 bases, with 8 bases between the two germline ends. The CDR3 spans 13 residues. The CDR3, as DNA: TGTGCCACCAGTGATTTTGGCGGGGATGAGCAGTTCTTC. It translates to CATSDFGGDEQFF.

The CDR3 protein is CASQTGDYMNTEAFF. CDR3 DNA sequence: TGTGCCAGCCAAACAGGGGATTACATGAACACTGAAGCTTTCTTT. The V call is TRBV7-9, the J call TRBJ1-1, with 7 bases that match TRBD1. The V segment lost 8 bases and the J segment 0 bases; nucleotides outside the gene matches: 9. The CDR3 loop spans 15 amino acids. Germline V gene data show CDR1 as SEHNR and CDR2 as FQNEAQ (reference sequence).

V is TRBV6-5 and J is TRBJ2-7; D remains unclear. From germline, CDR1 is MNHEY and CDR2 SVGAGI. Trimming cost V 5 bases and J 0 bases, with 8 bases left between them. The CDR3 totals 13 residues. CDR3 protein: CASSTDNSYEQYF. DNA of the CDR3: TGTGCCAGCAGTACCGACAACTCCTACGAGCAGTACTTC.

In this sample, this clone turned up once. The chain is built from TRBV11-2 and TRBJ2-4; D is possibly TRBD2 (5 bases). V shed 3 bases and J shed 4 bases, with 25 bases lying between them. The CDR3 is 19 residues long. Germline CDR1 is SGHAT and CDR2 is FQNNGV. CDR3 coding DNA: TGTGCCAGCAGCTTTGTCGGCGGGCCTGGGTTTATCGGAAAAAACATTCAGTACTTC. Residues: CASSFVGGPGFIGKNIQYF.

The genes are TRBV27 and TRBJ2-3, with TRBD2 matching over 8 bases. Germline CDR1 is MNHEY and CDR2 is SMNVEV (reference sequence). Trimming removed 8 bases from V and 7 bases from J; junction bases left unmatched: 14. The CDR3 has 15 amino acids. The CDR3 reads CASAFQAGVGNTQYF. Written as DNA, the CDR3 is TGTGCCAGCGCCTTTCAAGCGGGGGTGGGGAATACGCAGTATTTT.

The chain uses TRBV28 and TRBJ1-4; no reliable D call. CDR1 MDHEN and CDR2 SYDVKM come from the germline V gene. The CDR3 is 11 residues long. The V end was cut by 4 bases, the J end by 17 bases, with 14 bases between. The CDR3 is CASSYQQSHFF. Here the CDR3 DNA reads TGTGCCAGCAGTTATCAACAAAGTCATTTTTTT.

The V and J genes are TRBV6-5 and TRBJ1-3; D unresolved. The CDR3 sequence is 13 residues long. Trimming pared 6 bases from V and 7 bases from J, leaving 13 bases between. Germline loops: CDR1 MNHEY, CDR2 SVGAGI. CDR3 bases: TGTGCCAGCAGGCTTACAGCGGCCAACACCATATATTTT. It translates to CASRLTAANTIYF.

This clone was seen only once. The chain is built from TRBV10-3 and TRBJ1-5, with a weak D call TRBD1 (5 bases). V dropped 3 bases and J dropped 7 bases, with 13 bases sitting between them. Germline loops: CDR1 ENHRY, CDR2 SYGVKD. The CDR3 runs 14 residues. The chain's CDR3 is CAISDGDWGQPQHF. The DNA of the CDR3 is TGTGCCATCAGTGACGGGGACTGGGGACAGCCCCAGCATTTT.